The following is a T cell receptor (beta chain) sequence with its context. The specificity of this receptor is unknown. No qualities accompany the bases; no much larger clone lies one base away. These data originate in a study of shared clonotypes between healthy human individuals (dated by TCRdb to the early 2020s). For the study in its entirety: Three men and two women, aged 18 to 49 years, made up the cohort. To estimate repertoire size and how much clonotype sharing occurs between individuals, the study deeply sequenced the blood TCR repertoires of five or six healthy adults. For each donor, CD4 naive and CD4 memory were each given three plates, CD8 naive was given two plates, and CD8 memory was given one plate. Leukapheresis yielded between about 0.9 and 8.9 billion PBMCs per donor. To increase sequencing depth and limit assay-specific biases, different laboratories used diverse techniques to prepare libraries and sequence TCR repertoires.

For CDR1 and CDR2, the germline V gene (reference sequence) lists SEHNR and FQNEAQ. At the junction V is shortened by 5 bases and J by 2 bases; bases outside the gene matches: 5. From its cysteine to its phenylalanine, the CDR3 spans 14 amino acids. The CDR3 DNA has 42 bases and is translated from base 1. The donors were healthy, HIV-negative adults who had no recently reported acute infections or vaccinations. All donors were Caucasian adults living in Nashville, Tennessee, USA. CD4+ T cells were enriched by magnetic negative selection, after which naive cells were positively selected on CD45RA and the negative fraction was taken as the memory subset. Blood was collected by leukapheresis, and PBMCs were isolated by Ficoll-Histopaque density gradient centrifugation and then cryopreserved in liquid nitrogen vapor phase. Purity and quantity of every magnetically sorted T cell population were checked by analytical flow cytometry. From each sorted fraction, genomic DNA was isolated and quantified by UV absorbance on a Nanodrop 2000c.

Study-level results and caveats: Based on pairwise subsampling, the degree of clonotype sharing among donors was expected to be affected by sequencing depth. Naive subsets generally had larger estimated clonotype richness than memory subsets. When several donors were compared, the shared fraction of clonotypes was around 5% for naive CD4, 3.5% to 4% for naive CD8, roughly 2.5% for memory CD4, and under 0.5% for memory CD8. Sampling was restricted to blood, and TCR repertoires in tissue are likely to differ from TCR repertoires in blood. Clonotypes shared by all four sorted-subset donors showed higher generation probabilities than non-shared clonotypes. Incomplete sequencing was indicated by rarefaction of sorted-subset datasets, despite the large sequencing depth. The small number of donors limited the genetic and exposure-history diversity represented.

Using the deep immunoSEQ assay, TCR CDR3 regions were amplified from genomic DNA by multiplex PCR. Extracted genomic DNA from each cell subset was spread evenly across all wells of several immunoSEQ 96-well plates, with each plate serving as a replicate. Each replicate PCR for sorted subsets received about 210 ng genomic DNA, equal to 30,000 or so T cell genomes. Purified libraries were measured with a Qubit 3.0 fluorometer, size-checked on a Bioanalyzer 2100, and measured again with the KAPA Library Quantification kit. Every immunoSEQ 96-well plate was sequenced on a separate single-read 150-cycle Illumina NextSeq 550 flow cell. Turning to the authors' computational methods: The immunoSEQ output contained only junctional sequences without quality scores, so filtering could not match that applied to full-length reads. To assign V/J genes and CDR3, sequences were annotated against IMGT germline references using PyIR, a Python wrapper for IgBLAST v1.9. Reads with weak V/J assignments (E-value above 1e-6), missing CDR3, stop codons, out-of-frame junctions, or ambiguous translated residues were removed. A V3J clonotype was defined by an identical inferred V gene, J gene, and CDR3 amino acid sequence. Percentage overlap between repertoires was calculated by dividing the number of shared unique clonotypes by the size of the smaller repertoire. Repertoire richness was assessed with RTK rarefaction, the Chao1 estimator, and Recon v2.1 estimates of unobserved clonotypes. For all TCRbeta clonotypes obtained by the gDNA method from a handful of donors, generation probabilities were computed with OLGA. TCRdb provides this immuneACCESS table in a form limited to in-frame rearrangements. Some clones are lacking; in checked studies, under half of them reflect an unresolved V gene, and why the rest are absent is not known. V and J calls and clone size are copied from that table; D and trimming were computed from the DNA. Counted in this sample were about a million clones; approximately 80% of them appeared once. Almost 0.9% of the sample is taken by the ten largest.

This TCR was recovered from a man between 18 and 29 years old in good health. Some clones in this sample may be carry-over from other donors' samples. The rearrangement combines TRBV7-9 with TRBJ2-5; 7 central bases correspond to TRBD2. The sample comprised memory CD4+ T cells from PBMCs. The cell subset or site label on this specimen signifies: CD45RA-negative fraction. The CDR3 reads CASSIPGGQETQYF. The bases read TGTGCCAGCAGCATCCCGGGAGGTCAAGAGACCCAGTACTTC.